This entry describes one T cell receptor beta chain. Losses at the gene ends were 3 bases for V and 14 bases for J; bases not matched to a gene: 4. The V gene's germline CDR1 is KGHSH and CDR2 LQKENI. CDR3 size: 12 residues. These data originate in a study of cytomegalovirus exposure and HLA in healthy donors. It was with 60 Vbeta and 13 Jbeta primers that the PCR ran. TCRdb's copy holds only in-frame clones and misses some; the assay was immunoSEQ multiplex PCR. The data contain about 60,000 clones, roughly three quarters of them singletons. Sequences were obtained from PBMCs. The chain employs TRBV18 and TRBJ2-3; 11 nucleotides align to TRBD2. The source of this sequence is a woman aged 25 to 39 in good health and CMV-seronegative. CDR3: CASSPTSGIGYF. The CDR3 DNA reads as TGTGCCAGCTCACCGACTAGCGGGATAGGGTATTTT.